The source of this TCR beta chain is a study of blood T cell repertoires in COVID-19. Study context: Specimens from acute and convalescent COVID-19 originated in the United States, Italy and Spain. Sources were T cells, B-cell-depleted T cells, or PBMCs; the material itself was cDNA or gDNA.

Between the trimmed V and J ends, which lost 1 base and 5 bases, there was a span of 12 bases. Germline-derived CDR1 and CDR2 are SGHRS and YFSETQ. The length of the CDR3 is 14 residues. This table comes from immunoSEQ multiplex PCR, and its TCRdb copy is limited to in-frame clones, with some not included. The sample consists of approximately 260,000 clones, just under 90% of them appearing once. The sequenced material came from peripheral blood. The chain combines TRBV5-1 with TRBJ2-5, with unresolved D. The sequence came from a woman in her thirties or forties with acute or convalescent COVID-19. CDR3 bases: TGCGCCAGCAGCTTGTATCGGTTGTCCGAGACCCAGTACTTC. This translates into CASSLYRLSETQYF.